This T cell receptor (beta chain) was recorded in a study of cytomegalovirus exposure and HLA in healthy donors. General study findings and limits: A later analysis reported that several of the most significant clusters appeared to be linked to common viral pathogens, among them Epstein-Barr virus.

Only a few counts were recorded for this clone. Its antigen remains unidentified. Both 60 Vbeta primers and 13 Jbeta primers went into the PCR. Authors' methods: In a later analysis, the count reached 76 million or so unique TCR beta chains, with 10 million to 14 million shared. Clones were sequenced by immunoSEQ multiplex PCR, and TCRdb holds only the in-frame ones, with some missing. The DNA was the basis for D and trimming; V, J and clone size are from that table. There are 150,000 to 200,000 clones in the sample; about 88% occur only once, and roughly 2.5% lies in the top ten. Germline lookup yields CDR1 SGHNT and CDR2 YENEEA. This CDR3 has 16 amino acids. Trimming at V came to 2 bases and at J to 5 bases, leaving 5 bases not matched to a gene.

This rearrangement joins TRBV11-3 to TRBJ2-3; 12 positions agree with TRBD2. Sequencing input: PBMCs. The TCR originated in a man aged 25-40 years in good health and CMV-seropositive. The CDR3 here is CASSLIPGLAGDTQYF. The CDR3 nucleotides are TGTGCCAGCAGCTTAATCCCGGGACTAGCGGGAGATACGCAGTATTTT.